This is a list of T cell receptor beta chains from one sample in a study of preoperative IRX-2 immunotherapy in early breast cancer. Assay used: immunoSEQ multiplex PCR; TCRdb lists only in-frame clones, some missing. This sample has 90,000 to 100,000 clones, with about nine tenths found just once. Specimen: tumor tissue, collected after IRX-2 immunotherapy. The source of these receptors is a human donor with breast cancer. Both conserved end residues are part of each CDR3. Each record gives: V gene, clone size, J gene, D gene, CDR3 protein, CDR3 DNA. D genes are given only for firm matches. Where a row states a size, it is once, few, many or the class of an expanded clone; other rows omit it.

V gene: TRBV5-1
clone size: NA
J gene: TRBJ2-1
D gene: NA
CDR3 protein: CASSSGGLANEQFF
CDR3 DNA: TGCGCCAGCAGCTCGGGGGGCCTAGCAAATGAGCAGTTCTTC

V gene: TRBV15
clone size: NA
J gene: TRBJ2-1
D gene: NA
CDR3 protein: CATSRGAGGEEQFF
CDR3 DNA: TGTGCCACCAGCAGAGGGGCCGGAGGGGAGGAGCAGTTCTTC

V gene: TRBV30
clone size: NA
J gene: TRBJ2-5
D gene: NA
CDR3 protein: CACAGVAQQETQYF
CDR3 DNA: TGTGCCTGCGCTGGGGTAGCTCAACAAGAGACCCAGTACTTC

V gene: TRBV19
clone size: NA
J gene: TRBJ1-3
D gene: NA
CDR3 protein: CASSIGAAASSGNTIYF
CDR3 DNA: TGTGCCAGTAGTATAGGGGCGGCTGCGAGCTCTGGAAACACCATATATTTT

V gene: TRBV19
clone size: once
J gene: TRBJ1-6
D gene: TRBD1
CDR3 protein: CASSNPGQEKHLYNSPLHF
CDR3 DNA: TGTGCCAGTAGTAACCCGGGACAGGAAAAGCACCTGTATAATTCACCCCTCCACTTT

V gene: TRBV19
clone size: NA
J gene: TRBJ2-1
D gene: TRBD2
CDR3 protein: CASGVLAATYNEQFF
CDR3 DNA: TGTGCCAGCGGAGTACTAGCGGCTACCTACAATGAGCAGTTCTTC

V gene: TRBV7-4
clone size: NA
J gene: TRBJ2-1
D gene: NA
CDR3 protein: CASSDPGQGNQFF
CDR3 DNA: TGTGCCAGCTCCGACCCTGGTCAGGGGAACCAGTTCTTC

V gene: TRBV6-8
clone size: NA
J gene: TRBJ1-6
D gene: TRBD1
CDR3 protein: CASSPLNGQGNSPLHF
CDR3 DNA: TGTGCCAGCAGTCCCCTAAACGGACAGGGAAATTCACCCCTCCACTTT

V gene: TRBV30
clone size: NA
J gene: TRBJ1-5
D gene: NA
CDR3 protein: CAWSESPDSTSNQPQHF
CDR3 DNA: TGTGCCTGGAGTGAATCCCCGGACTCGACTAGCAATCAGCCCCAGCATTTT

V gene: TRBV28
clone size: NA
J gene: TRBJ1-2
D gene: TRBD1
CDR3 protein: CASSPPTGGYDYTF
CDR3 DNA: TGTGCCAGCAGTCCCCCTACAGGGGGCTATGACTACACCTTC

V gene: TRBV19
clone size: NA
J gene: TRBJ1-6
D gene: NA
CDR3 protein: CASSQGLGNSPLHF
CDR3 DNA: TGTGCCAGTAGTCAGGGGTTGGGCAATTCACCCCTCCACTTT

V gene: TRBV15
clone size: NA
J gene: TRBJ1-6
D gene: TRBD1
CDR3 protein: CATSRDRDRISPLHF
CDR3 DNA: TGTGCCACCAGCAGAGATCGGGACAGGATTTCACCCCTCCACTTT

V gene: TRBV28
clone size: NA
J gene: TRBJ2-3
D gene: TRBD2
CDR3 protein: CASSSPGLAGVTDTQYF
CDR3 DNA: TGTGCCAGCAGTTCTCCGGGACTAGCGGGAGTAACAGATACGCAGTATTTT

V gene: TRBV7-1
clone size: NA
J gene: TRBJ2-5
D gene: NA
CDR3 protein: CASSFDPSALHQETQYF
CDR3 DNA: TGTGCCAGCAGCTTTGATCCTAGCGCGTTACACCAAGAGACCCAGTACTTC

V gene: TRBV6-8
clone size: NA
J gene: TRBJ2-3
D gene: NA
CDR3 protein: CASSSPGGTDTQYF
CDR3 DNA: TGTGCCAGCAGTTCCCCTGGGGGGACTGATACGCAGTATTTT

V gene: TRBV23-1
clone size: NA
J gene: TRBJ2-7
D gene: NA
CDR3 protein: CASSLRPTYEQYF
CDR3 DNA: TGCGCCAGCAGCCTTAGACCCACCTACGAGCAGTACTTC

V gene: TRBV10-1
clone size: NA
J gene: TRBJ2-5
D gene: NA
CDR3 protein: CASSDGREETQYF
CDR3 DNA: TGCGCCAGCAGTGATGGCAGGGAGGAGACCCAGTACTTC

V gene: TRBV7-1
clone size: NA
J gene: TRBJ2-5
D gene: NA
CDR3 protein: CASSLPGPLETQYF
CDR3 DNA: TGTGCCAGCAGCCTTCCCGGGCCCCTGGAGACCCAGTACTTC

V gene: TRBV11-3
clone size: NA
J gene: TRBJ2-2
D gene: TRBD2
CDR3 protein: CASSGKGLAVNTGELFF
CDR3 DNA: TGTGCCAGCAGCGGTAAAGGACTAGCGGTGAACACCGGGGAGCTGTTTTTT

V gene: TRBV6-8
clone size: NA
J gene: TRBJ2-3
D gene: NA
CDR3 protein: CASSLEQTSTDTQYF
CDR3 DNA: TGTGCCAGCAGTTTGGAACAGACTAGCACAGATACGCAGTATTTT

V gene: TRBV9
clone size: NA
J gene: TRBJ2-7
D gene: TRBD1
CDR3 protein: CASGGQAYEQYF
CDR3 DNA: TGTGCCAGCGGAGGACAGGCCTACGAGCAGTACTTC

V gene: TRBV19
clone size: NA
J gene: TRBJ1-2
D gene: NA
CDR3 protein: CASKWESSGYTF
CDR3 DNA: TGTGCCAGTAAGTGGGAAAGTAGCGGCTACACCTTC

V gene: TRBV9
clone size: once
J gene: TRBJ2-1
D gene: TRBD2
CDR3 protein: CASSAGTSGNYNEQFF
CDR3 DNA: TGTGCCAGCAGCGCCGGGACTAGCGGGAACTACAATGAGCAGTTCTTC

V gene: TRBV28
clone size: NA
J gene: TRBJ1-6
D gene: NA
CDR3 protein: CASSLSGQGFSPLHF
CDR3 DNA: TGTGCCAGCAGCCTGAGTGGGCAGGGGTTTTCACCCCTCCACTTT

V gene: TRBV10-2
clone size: few
J gene: TRBJ2-3
D gene: TRBD1
CDR3 protein: CASSAQGADTQYF
CDR3 DNA: TGCGCCAGCAGTGCACAGGGGGCAGATACGCAGTATTTT

V gene: TRBV5-1
clone size: NA
J gene: TRBJ1-2
D gene: TRBD1
CDR3 protein: CASSLGQGLWKGYTF
CDR3 DNA: TGCGCCAGCAGCTTGGGACAGGGCCTATGGAAGGGCTACACCTTC

V gene: TRBV28
clone size: NA
J gene: TRBJ1-4
D gene: NA
CDR3 protein: CASSLTVYNEKLFF
CDR3 DNA: TGTGCCAGCAGTTTAACAGTCTATAATGAAAAACTGTTTTTT

V gene: TRBV19
clone size: few
J gene: TRBJ1-1
D gene: TRBD1
CDR3 protein: CASRLGQGGTEAFF
CDR3 DNA: TGTGCCAGTAGACTCGGACAGGGCGGGACTGAAGCTTTCTTT

V gene: TRBV7-7
clone size: NA
J gene: TRBJ2-3
D gene: NA
CDR3 protein: CASSLGLATDTQYF
CDR3 DNA: TGTGCTAGCAGCTTAGGGCTAGCCACAGATACGCAGTATTTT

V gene: TRBV18
clone size: few
J gene: TRBJ2-7
D gene: NA
CDR3 protein: CASSPGTGYEQYF
CDR3 DNA: TGTGCCAGCTCTCCCGGGACTGGATACGAGCAGTACTTC

V gene: TRBV6-8
clone size: NA
J gene: TRBJ2-1
D gene: NA
CDR3 protein: CAITDREQGVYNEQFF
CDR3 DNA: TGTGCCATCACTGATCGGGAACAGGGCGTCTACAATGAGCAGTTCTTC

V gene: TRBV28
clone size: NA
J gene: TRBJ1-5
D gene: NA
CDR3 protein: CASSAGWRSNQPQHF
CDR3 DNA: TGTGCCAGCAGTGCAGGGTGGAGGAGCAATCAGCCCCAGCATTTT

V gene: TRBV6-4
clone size: NA
J gene: TRBJ2-1
D gene: NA
CDR3 protein: CASRGRGGINEQFF
CDR3 DNA: TGTGCCAGCAGGGGACGAGGGGGTATCAATGAGCAGTTCTTC

V gene: TRBV12-1
clone size: NA
J gene: TRBJ2-5
D gene: NA
CDR3 protein: CASSFIASETQYF
CDR3 DNA: TGTGCCAGCAGCTTTATAGCCAGTGAGACCCAGTACTTC

V gene: TRBV19
clone size: NA
J gene: TRBJ2-7
D gene: NA
CDR3 protein: CASSQGHPSYEQYF
CDR3 DNA: TGTGCCAGTAGTCAGGGGCACCCTTCCTACGAGCAGTACTTC

V gene: TRBV6-8
clone size: NA
J gene: TRBJ2-7
D gene: TRBD2
CDR3 protein: CASSALGGSSYEQYF
CDR3 DNA: TGTGCCAGCAGTGCCTTGGGCGGGAGTTCCTACGAGCAGTACTTC

V gene: TRBV6-8
clone size: NA
J gene: TRBJ2-5
D gene: TRBD1
CDR3 protein: CASSSPGQGQETQYF
CDR3 DNA: TGTGCCAGCAGTTCGCCGGGACAGGGGCAAGAGACCCAGTACTTC

V gene: TRBV7-5
clone size: NA
J gene: TRBJ2-5
D gene: NA
CDR3 protein: CASSPGTSGSYETQYF
CDR3 DNA: TGTGCCAGCAGCCCCGGGACTAGCGGGAGTTATGAGACCCAGTACTTC

V gene: TRBV5-1
clone size: NA
J gene: TRBJ1-2
D gene: NA
CDR3 protein: CASSLEAISYGYTF
CDR3 DNA: TGCGCCAGCAGCTTGGAAGCTATTAGCTATGGCTACACCTTC

V gene: TRBV1
clone size: NA
J gene: TRBJ2-3
D gene: NA
CDR3 protein: CASSQELAGGPFADTQYF
CDR3 DNA: TGCGCCAGCAGCCAAGAACTAGCGGGCGGGCCGTTTGCAGATACGCAGTATTTT

V gene: TRBV19
clone size: once
J gene: TRBJ2-7
D gene: NA
CDR3 protein: CASSKPGGPPTEQYF
CDR3 DNA: TGTGCCAGTAGTAAGCCGGGGGGCCCTCCAACCGAGCAGTACTTC

V gene: TRBV6-8
clone size: NA
J gene: TRBJ1-6
D gene: TRBD1
CDR3 protein: CASRGFQAGGSPLHF
CDR3 DNA: TGTGCCAGCAGAGGGTTTCAGGCAGGGGGTTCACCCCTCCACTTT

V gene: TRBV25-1
clone size: NA
J gene: TRBJ2-2
D gene: NA
CDR3 protein: CASSAGLPNTGELFF
CDR3 DNA: TGTGCCAGCAGTGCGGGACTTCCCAACACCGGGGAGCTGTTTTTT

V gene: TRBV6-8
clone size: NA
J gene: TRBJ2-7
D gene: TRBD2
CDR3 protein: CASSSTSGSSYEQYF
CDR3 DNA: TGTGCCAGCAGCTCTACTAGCGGGAGTTCCTACGAGCAGTACTTC